Listed here are 30 T cell receptor beta chains from one sample, sequenced in a study of T-cell reconstitution after alpha-beta-depleted transplantation in children (dated by TCRdb to about 2016). Library preparation was by PCR. Instrument used: Illumina HiSeq 2500. Molecular barcoding was employed in the preparation of TCR libraries, with unique molecular identifiers being used to normalize TCRbeta repertoire quantification. The public reads were run again by TCRdb, first through fastp at Q25 and then through MiXCR, and only productive beta chains were kept. Every entry covers one CDR3 protein and lists the most common genes and DNA from its rows. This sample is represented by over 100,000 distinct CDR3 sequences; about a tenth of them were singletons. Under 40% of the sample is taken by the ten largest. This sample's treatment or condition label indicates: allogeneic hematopoietic cell transplantation with graft depleted of TCRalphabeta T cells and CD19 B cells.

Source: PBMCs, taken before TCRalphabeta/CD19-depleted stem cell transplant. The receptors were sampled from a boy younger than 10 with acute lymphoblastic leukemia, due to receive a stem cell transplant.

This chain links TRBV20-1 with TRBJ2-2; 9 bases line up with TRBD2. Germline CDR1 reads DFQATT; CDR2 reads SNEGSKA (reference sequence). V shed 0 bases, J shed 4 bases, and the junction held 3 bases outside the gene matches. The CDR3 totals 15 residues. CDR3 residues: CSAREGGGGTGELFF. Here the CDR3 DNA reads TGCAGTGCTAGAGAGGGCGGGGGGGGCACCGGGGAGCTGTTTTTT.

With respect to this clonotype: One end of the junction fails to match germline, which may point to a read error. V usage is TRBV6-1 and J usage is TRBJ2-5; 8 positions agree with TRBD2. The germline gives CDR1 MNHNS, CDR2 SASEGT. The CDR3 length is 19 residues. CDR3 amino acids: CANSESYREREPGKETQYF. CDR3 nucleotides: TGCGCCAACAGTGAAAGCTATCGGGAGCGGGAGCCCGGCAAGGAGACCCAGTACTTC.

Many counts were recorded for this clonotype. The rearrangement uses TRBV12-3 or TRBV12-4 and TRBJ2-3; TRBD2 agrees at 9 bases. CDR3 length equals 15 residues. J lost 4 bases, V lost 5 bases, and 7 bases had no gene match. CDR3 bases: TGTGCCAGCAGTCGGAGCGGGAGGATCGCAGATACGCAGTATTTT. It codes for CASSRSGRIADTQYF.

The rearrangement uses TRBV18 and TRBJ2-1; D call uncertain. The V end lost 2 bases, the J end lost 8 bases, and 4 bases lay between the germline ends. CDR3 length: 11 residues. The germline gives CDR1 KGHSH, CDR2 LQKENI. The CDR3 reads CASSPADEQFF. CDR3 DNA: TGTGCCAGCTCACCAGCGGATGAGCAGTTCTTC.

As for this clonotype: At one boundary the junction diverges from the germline segment, which might be a read error. V is TRBV19 and J is TRBJ2-5; 10 bases are shared with TRBD2. The CDR3 is 15 amino acids. Germline-derived CDR1 and CDR2 are LNHDA and SQIVND (reference sequence). The DNA of the CDR3 is TGTGTCAGTAGTCCCTGGACTAGCGGCCAAGAGACCCAGTACTTC. This sequence encodes CVSSPWTSGQETQYF. Combining the CDR3 with reference TRBV19 and TRBJ2-5 gives the whole variable domain DGGITQSPKYLFRKEGQNVTLSCEQNLNHDAMYWYRQDPGQGLRLIYYSQIVNDFQKGDIAEGYSVSREKKESFPLTVTSAQKNPTAFYLCVSSPWTSGQETQYFGPGTRLLVL.

This clonotype was found a few times. The chain carries TRBV6-2 or TRBV6-3 and TRBJ2-2, with unresolved D. V was pared by 6 bases and J by 2 bases, with 10 bases between. The germline CDR1 and CDR2 sequences are MNHEY and SVGEGT. CDR3 length equals 14 residues. The CDR3, as DNA: TGTGCCAGCAGGCTAGTGGGTAACACCGGGGAGCTGTTTTTT. Translation gives CASRLVGNTGELFF.

This clonotype has at least ten counts. This chain's CDR3 is CSARGGDWYREIPGELFF. CDR3 in DNA: TGCAGTGCTAGAGGAGGAGATTGGTACAGGGAGATCCCCGGGGAGCTGTTTTTT. This chain links TRBV20-1 with TRBJ2-2, with D possibly TRBD1 on 6 matching bases. Germline values: CDR1 DFQATT, CDR2 SNEGSKA (reference sequence). Trimming took off 1 base at V and 6 bases at J, with 24 bases between the two ends. The CDR3 has 18 residues.

This clonotype showed up many times. The rearrangement joins TRBV11-2 to TRBJ2-1; 13 bases fit TRBD2. The V gene's germline CDR1 is SGHAT and CDR2 FQNNGV. The CDR3 spans 18 residues. J lost 1 base, V lost 5 bases, and 8 bases had no gene match. The CDR3 DNA reads as TGTGCCAGCAGCCCCCTGACTAGCGGGAGGACTTCCTACAATGAGCAGTTCTTC. Protein sequence: CASSPLTSGRTSYNEQFF.

This clonotype was detected only a few times. The chain links TRBV28 to TRBJ2-3; D is possibly TRBD2 (5 bases). Trimming left V 2 bases short and J 5 bases short, with 11 bases between. The germline V gene encodes CDR1 MDHEN and CDR2 SYDVKM. CDR3 length equals 14 residues. The CDR3 loop is CASSLMPAEDTQYF. The CDR3 DNA reads as TGTGCCAGCAGTTTAATGCCAGCGGAAGATACGCAGTATTTT.

This clonotype has a handful of counts. CDR3 in DNA: TGTGCCAGCAGTTACAATAGCGGGACTATCAATGAGCAGTTCTTC. It specifies CASSYNSGTINEQFF. The rearrangement uses TRBV6-5 and TRBJ2-1; 8 nucleotides align to TRBD2. Germline-derived CDR1 and CDR2 are MNHEY and SVGAGI. The CDR3 spans 15 residues. J gave up 6 bases and V 2 bases, and 6 bases lay outside the gene matches.

This rearrangement joins TRBV5-8 to TRBJ2-3, with D possibly matching TRBD2 (6 bases). Germline V gives CDR1 SGHTS, CDR2 YDEGEE. The CDR3 runs to 17 residues. The V end lost 0 bases, the J end lost 0 bases, and 14 bases lay between the germline ends. CDR3 sequence reads: CASSLVTSSASTDTQYF. Here the CDR3 DNA reads TGTGCCAGCAGCTTGGTCACCTCTAGCGCGAGCACAGATACGCAGTATTTT.

This clonotype was picked up a small number of times. V is TRBV20-1 and J is TRBJ2-7, with a weak D call TRBD2 (6 bases). Trimming stripped 3 bases from V and 0 bases from J, with 15 bases between. Germline V gives CDR1 DFQATT, CDR2 SNEGSKA (reference sequence). This CDR3 is built from 15 residues. The CDR3 DNA follows: TGCAGTGCTAGGGCGGGGTATATAAGCTCCTACGAGCAGTACTTC. This gives the protein CSARAGYISSYEQYF.

This clonotype has at least ten counts. V is TRBV5-1 and J is TRBJ2-7; D perhaps matches TRBD2 (8 bases). The CDR3 spans 19 residues. The germline V gene encodes CDR1 SGHRS and CDR2 YFSETQ. Trimming cost V 4 bases and J 1 base, with 27 bases left between them. CDR3 sequence: CASSLWTGIGTRPSYEQYF. The CDR3 DNA is TGCGCCAGCAGCCTTTGGACAGGAATCGGGACTAGACCTTCCTACGAGCAGTACTTC.

The chain links TRBV20-1 to TRBJ2-5; TRBD2 agrees at 10 bases. This CDR3 has 14 residues. Unmatched junction bases numbered 6, after V lost 6 bases and J lost 2 bases. Germline V CDR1 and CDR2: DFQATT, SNEGSKA (reference sequence). The CDR3 region is CSAPTSGSQETQYF. CDR3 coding DNA: TGCAGTGCGCCGACTAGCGGGTCTCAAGAGACCCAGTACTTC.

The rearrangement links TRBV19 to TRBJ1-5; D is unresolved. Trimming pared 8 bases from V and 4 bases from J, leaving 21 bases between. The CDR3 consists of 16 residues. Germline-derived CDR1 and CDR2 are LNHDA and SQIVND (reference sequence). In DNA form, the CDR3 reads TGTGCCAGTCGACAACGGTTCCCCCAGTCTAATCAGCCCCAGCATTTT. The encoded protein is CASRQRFPQSNQPQHF. Variable domain in full (rest from reference TRBV19 and TRBJ1-5): DGGITQSPKYLFRKEGQNVTLSCEQNLNHDAMYWYRQDPGQGLRLIYYSQIVNDFQKGDIAEGYSVSREKKESFPLTVTSAQKNPTAFYLCASRQRFPQSNQPQHFGDGTRLSIL.

The V and J genes are TRBV29-1 and TRBJ2-3, with 7 bases identical to TRBD2. J gave up 9 bases and V 4 bases, and 7 bases lay outside the gene matches. There are 12 residues in the CDR3. Germline-derived CDR1 and CDR2 are SQVTM and ANQGSEA. Written as DNA, the CDR3 is TGCAGCGTTGCGACTAGCCTAGACACGCAGTATTTT. This encodes CSVATSLDTQYF.

This clonotype turned up a few times. The chain employs TRBV6-5 and TRBJ1-2, with a tentative D call TRBD1 (6 bases). The CDR3 covers 18 residues. Germline V gene data show CDR1 as MNHEY and CDR2 as SVGAGI. V lost 0 bases and J 8 bases, leaving 25 bases between the germline ends. Here the CDR3 reads CASSYSNPGALVRGGYTF. The CDR3 region has the DNA TGTGCCAGCAGTTACTCGAATCCAGGGGCCCTGGTTCGAGGCGGCTACACCTTC.

This clonotype occurred a few times. This chain uses TRBV5-8 with TRBJ2-3, with unresolved D. The CDR3 consists of 15 residues. Trimming left V 3 bases short and J 2 bases short, with 13 bases between. CDR1 and CDR2 (germline): SGHTS, YDEGEE. For the CDR3, the DNA is TGTGCCAGCAGCTCATACACCCTTCTCACAGATACGCAGTATTTT. This sequence encodes CASSSYTLLTDTQYF.

This clonotype has a handful of counts. The chain employs TRBV12-3 or TRBV12-4 and TRBJ2-2, with 9 bases aligning to TRBD2. This CDR3 is built from 16 residues. After removal of 1 base from V and 4 bases from J, the junction contained 4 bases not matched to a gene. The CDR3 bases are TGTGCCAGCAGTTTAGAACTAGCGGGCGCCACCGGGGAGCTGTTTTTT. This translates into CASSLELAGATGELFF.

This clonotype showed up just a few times. The chain employs TRBV12-3 or TRBV12-4 and TRBJ2-3, with D perhaps TRBD2 (6 bases). V lost 3 bases to trimming and J lost 2 bases, with 12 bases between them. The CDR3 is 15 amino acids. CDR3 sequence (DNA): TGTGCCAGCAGTTTGGGTAGCGGAACCACAGATACGCAGTATTTT. Protein sequence: CASSLGSGTTDTQYF.

V gene TRBV12-3 or TRBV12-4 combines with J gene TRBJ2-6; D call uncertain. The CDR3 covers 15 residues. The V end was cut by 6 bases, the J end by 0 bases, with 9 bases between. DNA for the CDR3: TGTGCCAGCAGGATTGGCACCTCTGGGGCCAACGTCCTGACTTTC. This gives the protein CASRIGTSGANVLTF.

CDR3 amino acids: CASSRTSGHGEQYF. CDR3 DNA: TGTGCCAGCAGCCGGACTAGCGGACATGGGGAGCAGTACTTC. The chain carries TRBV12-3 or TRBV12-4 and TRBJ2-7; the match to TRBD2 covers 10 bases. Unmatched junction bases numbered 9, after V lost 6 bases and J lost 7 bases. This CDR3 is 14 amino acids long.

The V and J genes are TRBV20-1 and TRBJ1-6, with D tentatively TRBD1 (5 bases). Trimming took 5 bases from V and 9 from J, leaving 14 bases between them. CDR3 length: 13 amino acids. Germline values: CDR1 DFQATT, CDR2 SNEGSKA (reference sequence). The CDR3, as DNA: TGCAGTGCTGGATCCCAGGGTAGTTCACCCCTCCACTTT. This translates into CSAGSQGSSPLHF.

In its sample, this clonotype was seen a few times. J is TRBJ2-1 and V is TRBV20-1; 9 bases fit TRBD2. With V trimmed by 3 bases and J by 6 bases, 9 bases remained unmatched. The CDR3 has 15 amino acids. From germline, CDR1 is DFQATT and CDR2 SNEGSKA (reference sequence). The CDR3 here is CSARLPGLARNEQFF. In DNA form, the CDR3 reads TGCAGTGCTAGGTTACCGGGACTAGCCCGCAATGAGCAGTTCTTC.

The rearrangement uses TRBV7-8 and TRBJ2-1; 9 nucleotides agree with TRBD2. The CDR3 is 18 residues long. Germline CDR1 is SGHVS and CDR2 is FQNEAQ. The trim removed 0 bases at V and 7 bases at J, leaving 13 bases unmatched. The CDR3 is CASSLAHARSAGGNEQFF. The CDR3 nucleotides are TGTGCCAGCAGCTTAGCGCATGCACGGTCCGCGGGAGGGAATGAGCAGTTCTTC.

In its sample, this clonotype was seen many times. This rearrangement joins TRBV14 to TRBJ2-7, with D possibly matching TRBD1 (8 bases). This CDR3 comprises 13 residues. Germline V lookup: CDR1 SGHDN, CDR2 FVKESK. The germline V and J ends were trimmed by 8 bases and 5 bases, with 16 bases remaining between them. In DNA, the CDR3 is TGTGCCAGCGACACAGGGGGAGGGAACGAGCAGTACTTC. Translation: CASDTGGGNEQYF.

This clonotype was picked up many times. V gene TRBV20-1 combines with J gene TRBJ2-3; 14 positions agree with TRBD2. Germline V lookup: CDR1 DFQATT, CDR2 SNEGSKA (reference sequence). Germline trimming cut 5 bases from V and 4 bases from J; bases unmatched to any gene: 14. The CDR3 consists of 18 residues. Written as DNA, the CDR3 is TGCAGTGCTCCCTTACCCGGGACTAGCGGGGGCTACGCAGATACGCAGTATTTT. Translation gives CSAPLPGTSGGYADTQYF.

This clonotype was found many times. The chain links TRBV6-1 to TRBJ2-7; a weak D match, TRBD1 (5 bases). CDR1 is MNHNS and CDR2 is SASEGT in the germline V gene. V was shortened by 8 bases and J by 3 bases, with 14 bases between the two germline ends. This CDR3 is built from 13 residues. The CDR3: CASAAREFYEQYF. CDR3 nucleotide sequence: TGTGCCAGCGCCGCCAGGGAATTCTACGAGCAGTACTTC.

This clonotype has only a few counts. CDR3 in amino acids: CASSPGQGIWGYTF. As DNA, the CDR3 is TGTGCCAGCAGCCCGGGACAGGGTATTTGGGGCTACACCTTC. This rearrangement joins TRBV28 to TRBJ1-2; 9 bases map to TRBD1. V trimming: 6 bases; J trimming: 8 bases; junction bases outside the gene matches: 10. This CDR3 region has 14 residues. CDR1 and CDR2 (germline): MDHEN, SYDVKM.

This clonotype was detected a few times. The chain joins TRBV6-1 to TRBJ2-3; D possibly corresponds to TRBD2 (6 bases). V was cut by 5 bases and J by 4 bases, with 13 bases left in between. CDR1 and CDR2 from the germline V gene are MNHNS and SASEGT. The CDR3 is 14 amino acids. Written as DNA, the CDR3 is TGTGCCAGCAGTACGACTAGTCGGGCAGATACGCAGTATTTT. Translating it yields CASSTTSRADTQYF.